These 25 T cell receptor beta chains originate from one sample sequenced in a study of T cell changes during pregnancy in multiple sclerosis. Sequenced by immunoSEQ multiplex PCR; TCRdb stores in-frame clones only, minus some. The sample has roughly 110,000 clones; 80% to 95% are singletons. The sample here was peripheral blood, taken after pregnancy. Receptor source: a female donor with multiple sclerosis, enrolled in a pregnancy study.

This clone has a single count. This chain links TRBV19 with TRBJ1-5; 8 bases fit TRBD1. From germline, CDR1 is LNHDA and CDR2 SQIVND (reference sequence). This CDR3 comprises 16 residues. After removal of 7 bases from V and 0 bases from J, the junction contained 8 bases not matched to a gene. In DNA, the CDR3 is TGTGCCAGTACCGGACAGGGCACTTATAGCAATCAGCCCCAGCATTTT. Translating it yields CASTGQGTYSNQPQHF. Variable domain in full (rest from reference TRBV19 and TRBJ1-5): DGGITQSPKYLFRKEGQNVTLSCEQNLNHDAMYWYRQDPGQGLRLIYYSQIVNDFQKGDIAEGYSVSREKKESFPLTVTSAQKNPTAFYLCASTGQGTYSNQPQHFGDGTRLSIL.

The CDR3 DNA reads TGTGCCAGCAGCCGAAACAAGCAGGGCAAGCTGTTTTTT. The encoded protein is CASSRNKQGKLFF. The chain has TRBV7-9 and TRBJ2-2; a weak D match, TRBD1 (5 bases). Germline CDR1 and CDR2: SEHNR and FQNEAQ (reference sequence). The length of the CDR3 is 13 residues. The germline V and J ends were trimmed by 5 bases and 12 bases, with 16 bases remaining between them.

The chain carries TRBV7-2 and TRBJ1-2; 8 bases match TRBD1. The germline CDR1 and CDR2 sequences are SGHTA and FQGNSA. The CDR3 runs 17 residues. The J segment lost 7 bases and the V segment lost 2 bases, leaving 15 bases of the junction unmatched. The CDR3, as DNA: TGTGCCAGCAGCTTATTCACTGGACAGGGAGGATTGGGTGGCTACACCTTC. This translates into CASSLFTGQGGLGGYTF.

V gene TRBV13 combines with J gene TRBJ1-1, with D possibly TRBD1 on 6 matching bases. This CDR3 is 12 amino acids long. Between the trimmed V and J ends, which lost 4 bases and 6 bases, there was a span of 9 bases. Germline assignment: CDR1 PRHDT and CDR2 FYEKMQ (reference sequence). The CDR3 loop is CASSSRGSEAFF. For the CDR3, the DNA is TGTGCCAGCAGCTCCAGGGGTTCTGAAGCTTTCTTT.

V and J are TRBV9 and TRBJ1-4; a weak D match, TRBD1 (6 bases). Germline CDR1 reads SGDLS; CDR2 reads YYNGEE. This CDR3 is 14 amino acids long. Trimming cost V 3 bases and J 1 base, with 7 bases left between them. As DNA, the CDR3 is TGTGCCAGCAGCGCCAGGGGAACTAATGAAAAACTGTTTTTT. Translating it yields CASSARGTNEKLFF.

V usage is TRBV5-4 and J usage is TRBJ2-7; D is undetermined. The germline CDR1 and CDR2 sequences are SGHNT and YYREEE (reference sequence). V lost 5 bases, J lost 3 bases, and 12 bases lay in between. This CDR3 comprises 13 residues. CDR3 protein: CASRQAYSYEQYF. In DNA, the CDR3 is TGTGCCAGCAGGCAAGCTTACAGCTACGAGCAGTACTTC.

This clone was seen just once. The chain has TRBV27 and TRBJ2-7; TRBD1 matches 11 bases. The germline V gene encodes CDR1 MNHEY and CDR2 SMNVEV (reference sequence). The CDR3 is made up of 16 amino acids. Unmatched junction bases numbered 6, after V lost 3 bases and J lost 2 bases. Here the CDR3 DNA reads TGTGCCAGCAGTTTCCACCCGGGACAGGGGGCCTACGAGCAGTACTTC. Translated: CASSFHPGQGAYEQYF.

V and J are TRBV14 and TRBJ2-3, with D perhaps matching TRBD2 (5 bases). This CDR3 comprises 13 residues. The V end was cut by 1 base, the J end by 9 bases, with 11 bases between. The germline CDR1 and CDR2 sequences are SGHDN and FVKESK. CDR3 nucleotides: TGTGCCAGCAGCCAAGTCCCCGGGATAACGCAGTATTTT. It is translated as CASSQVPGITQYF. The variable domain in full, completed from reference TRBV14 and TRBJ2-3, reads EAGVTQFPSHSVIEKGQTVTLRCDPISGHDNLYWYRRVMGKEIKFLLHFVKESKQDESGMPNNRFLAERTGGTYSTLKVQPAELEDSGVYFCASSQVPGITQYFGPGTRLTVL.

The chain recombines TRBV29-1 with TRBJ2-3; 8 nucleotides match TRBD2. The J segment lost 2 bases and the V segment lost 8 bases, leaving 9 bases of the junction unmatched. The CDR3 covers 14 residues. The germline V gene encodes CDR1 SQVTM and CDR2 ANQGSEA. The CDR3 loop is CSWTGGGLTDTQYF. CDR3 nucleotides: TGCAGCTGGACCGGCGGGGGGCTCACAGATACGCAGTATTTT.

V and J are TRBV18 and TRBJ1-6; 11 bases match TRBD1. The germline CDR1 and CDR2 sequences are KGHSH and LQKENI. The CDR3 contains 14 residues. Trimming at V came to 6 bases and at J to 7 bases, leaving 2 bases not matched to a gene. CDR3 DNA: TGTGCCAGCTCCCGGGACAGGGGGAATTCACCCCTCCACTTT. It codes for CASSRDRGNSPLHF.

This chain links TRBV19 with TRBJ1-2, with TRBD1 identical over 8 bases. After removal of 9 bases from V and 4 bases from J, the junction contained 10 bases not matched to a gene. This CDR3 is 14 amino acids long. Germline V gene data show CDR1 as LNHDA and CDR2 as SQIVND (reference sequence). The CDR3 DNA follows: TGTGCCAGCAAACCCAGGGGGCAGGTCTATGGCTACACCTTC. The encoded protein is CASKPRGQVYGYTF.

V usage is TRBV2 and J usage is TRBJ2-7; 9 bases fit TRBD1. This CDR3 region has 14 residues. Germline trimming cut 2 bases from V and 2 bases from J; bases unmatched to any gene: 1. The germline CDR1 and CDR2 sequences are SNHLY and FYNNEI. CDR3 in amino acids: CASSERQGAYEQYF. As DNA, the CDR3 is TGTGCCAGCAGTGAAAGACAGGGGGCCTACGAGCAGTACTTC.

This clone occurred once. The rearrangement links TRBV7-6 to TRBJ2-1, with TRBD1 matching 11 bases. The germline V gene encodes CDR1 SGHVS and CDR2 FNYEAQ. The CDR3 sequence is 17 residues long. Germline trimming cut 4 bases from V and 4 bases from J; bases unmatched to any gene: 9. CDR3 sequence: CASSSRTGGFLYNEQFF. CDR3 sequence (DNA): TGTGCCAGCAGCTCAAGGACAGGGGGCTTTTTGTACAATGAGCAGTTCTTC.

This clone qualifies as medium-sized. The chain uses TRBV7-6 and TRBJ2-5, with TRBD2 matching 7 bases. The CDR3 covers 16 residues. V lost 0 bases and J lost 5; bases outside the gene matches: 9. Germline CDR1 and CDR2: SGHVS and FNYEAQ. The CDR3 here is CASSLASYGEGETQYF. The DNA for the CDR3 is TGTGCCAGCAGCTTAGCGAGTTACGGGGAGGGGGAGACCCAGTACTTC.

CDR3 region: CASSLRKQGSYNEQFF. The CDR3 DNA reads as TGTGCCAGCAGCTTAAGAAAACAGGGCTCCTACAATGAGCAGTTCTTC. The V call is TRBV11-3, the J call TRBJ2-1, with a tentative D call TRBD1 (6 bases). The CDR3 runs 16 residues. Germline lookup yields CDR1 SGHNT and CDR2 YENEEA. V was cut by 2 bases and J by 0 bases, with 11 bases left in between.

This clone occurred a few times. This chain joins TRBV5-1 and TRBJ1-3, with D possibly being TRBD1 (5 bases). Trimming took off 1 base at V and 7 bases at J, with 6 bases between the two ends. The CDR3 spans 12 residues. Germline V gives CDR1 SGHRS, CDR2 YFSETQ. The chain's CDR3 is CASSLSGNTIYF. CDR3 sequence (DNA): TGCGCCAGCAGCTTGTCAGGGAACACCATATATTTT.

In DNA, the CDR3 is TGTGCCAGCAGCCGCTCCTCGGGAGACGAGACCCAGTACTTC. It specifies CASSRSSGDETQYF. The V call is TRBV7-7, the J call TRBJ2-5; TRBD2 is a possible D gene (6 bases). Germline V gene sequence: CDR1 SSHAT, CDR2 FNYEAQ (reference sequence). V lost 5 bases and J 5 bases, leaving 15 bases between the germline ends. The CDR3 is made up of 14 amino acids.

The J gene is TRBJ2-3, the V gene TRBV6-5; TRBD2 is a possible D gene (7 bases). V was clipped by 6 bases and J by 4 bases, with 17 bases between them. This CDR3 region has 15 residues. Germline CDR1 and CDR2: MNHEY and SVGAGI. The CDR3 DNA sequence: TGTGCCAGCAGGGGCATGGGGGGGCCTCCAGATACGCAGTATTTT. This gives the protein CASRGMGGPPDTQYF.

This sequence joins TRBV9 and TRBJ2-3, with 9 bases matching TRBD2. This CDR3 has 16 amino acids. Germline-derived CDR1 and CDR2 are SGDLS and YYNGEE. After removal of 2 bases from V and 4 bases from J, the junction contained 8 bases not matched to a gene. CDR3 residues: CASSVTGGGASDTQYF. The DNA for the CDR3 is TGTGCCAGCAGCGTGACGGGCGGGGGGGCGTCAGATACGCAGTATTTT.

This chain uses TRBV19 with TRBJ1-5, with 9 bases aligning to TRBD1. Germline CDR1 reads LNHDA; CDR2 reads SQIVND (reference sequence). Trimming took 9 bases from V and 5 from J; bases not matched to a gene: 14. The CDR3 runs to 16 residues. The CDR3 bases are TGTGCCAGCCGGGACAGGGTAATTCTTGGTGATCAGCCCCAGCATTTT. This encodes CASRDRVILGDQPQHF.

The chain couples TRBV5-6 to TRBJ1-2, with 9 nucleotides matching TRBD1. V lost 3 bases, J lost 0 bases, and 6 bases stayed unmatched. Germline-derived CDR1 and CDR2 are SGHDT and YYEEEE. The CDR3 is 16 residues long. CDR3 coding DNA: TGTGCCAGCAGCTACCGGGACAGGGCTACTAACTATGGCTACACCTTC. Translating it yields CASSYRDRATNYGYTF.

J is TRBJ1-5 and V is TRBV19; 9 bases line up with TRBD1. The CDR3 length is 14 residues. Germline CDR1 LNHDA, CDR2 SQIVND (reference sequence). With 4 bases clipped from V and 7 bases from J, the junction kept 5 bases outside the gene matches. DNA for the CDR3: TGTGCCAGTAGTACCGGGACAGGGTTACAGCCCCAGCATTTT. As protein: CASSTGTGLQPQHF.

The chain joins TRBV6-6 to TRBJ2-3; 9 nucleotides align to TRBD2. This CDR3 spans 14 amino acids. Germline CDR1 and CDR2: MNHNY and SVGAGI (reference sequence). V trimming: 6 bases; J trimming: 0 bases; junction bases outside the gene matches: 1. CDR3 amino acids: CASRAGGSTDTQYF. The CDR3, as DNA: TGTGCCAGCAGAGCGGGAGGTAGCACAGATACGCAGTATTTT.

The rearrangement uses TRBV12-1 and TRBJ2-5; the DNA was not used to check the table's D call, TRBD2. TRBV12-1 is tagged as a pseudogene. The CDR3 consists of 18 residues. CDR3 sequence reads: CASSFVSGGLPLRETQYF. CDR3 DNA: TGTGCCAGCAGCTTTGTTAGCGGGGGACTCCCATTAAGAGAGACCCAGTACTTC.

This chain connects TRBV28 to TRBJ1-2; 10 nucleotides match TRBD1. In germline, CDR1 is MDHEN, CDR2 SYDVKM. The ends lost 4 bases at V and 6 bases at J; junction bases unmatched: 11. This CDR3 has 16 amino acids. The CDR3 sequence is CASSSPPGQGPDGYTF. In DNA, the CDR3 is TGTGCCAGCAGTTCCCCTCCGGGACAGGGGCCAGATGGCTACACCTTC.